A single sample is the source of the 17 T cell receptor beta chains below, sequenced in a study of blood T cells in healthy people across ages. It was with a sample-barcoded 5' primer and a J-beta primer mix that a second PCR of about 7 to 12 cycles was run. One entry per CDR3 protein results from TCRdb running MiXCR on the 5' RACE reads. The table has 700,000 to 900,000 distinct CDR3 sequences, roughly 25% seen once. These data were likewise used in another study, on T cells of mothers and their children.

Sample: blood. The receptors stem from a boy aged 5 to 17 in good health.

The genes are TRBV5-1 and TRBJ2-5; 7 bases are shared with TRBD2. The J call may not be correct, given that the DNA end is closer to TRBJ2-1. Germline V lookup: CDR1 SGHRS, CDR2 YFSETQ. There are 15 residues in the CDR3. The CDR3: CASSFLAGVINEQFF. The CDR3 coding sequence is TGCGCCAGCAGCTTTTTGGCGGGGGTTATCAATGAGCAGTTCTTC.

About this clonotype: A read error may account for a junction end that differs from germline. The CDR3 here is CARSLGGPIRNEQFF. The CDR3 nucleotides read TGTGCCAGAAGTTTAGGGGGGCCGATAAGGAATGAGCAGTTCTTC. The chain uses TRBV27 and TRBJ2-7; D might be TRBD1 or TRBD2, each matching 6 bases. The DNA end is more similar to TRBJ2-1, so the J call may be wrong. CDR3 size: 15 residues. Germline values: CDR1 MNHEY, CDR2 SMNVEV (reference sequence).

This clonotype turned up a few times. The V and J genes are TRBV11-3 and TRBJ2-3, with 7 positions matching TRBD2. The CDR3 sequence is 15 residues long. Germline V gives CDR1 SGHNT, CDR2 YENEEA. The trim removed 6 bases at V and 6 bases at J, leaving 12 bases unmatched. CDR3 sequence: CASRDSAGPSDTQYF. CDR3 DNA sequence: TGTGCCAGCAGAGACTCAGCGGGGCCCTCCGATACGCAGTATTTT.

This chain uses TRBV7-3 with TRBJ2-1; TRBD1 agrees at 9 bases. Trimming removed 3 bases from V and 5 bases from J; junction bases left unmatched: 5. This CDR3 comprises 15 residues. Germline V gene lookup returns CDR1 SGHTA and CDR2 FQGTGA. The DNA for the CDR3 is TGTGCCAGCAGCTTGGGACAGGGCGTAAACAATGAGCAGTTCTTC. It yields the protein CASSLGQGVNNEQFF.

The table lists this clonotype with a few counts. V gene TRBV5-1 combines with J gene TRBJ2-5, with no clear D. The CDR3 runs to 13 residues. Germline values: CDR1 SGHRS, CDR2 YFSETQ. With 4 bases removed from V and 3 bases from J, the gap between germline ends came to 10 bases. The CDR3 coding sequence is TGCGCCAGCAGCGGCGGAAACGAAGAGACCCAGTACTTC. This translates into CASSGGNEETQYF.

The chain carries TRBV5-4 and TRBJ2-5, with 10 bases identical to TRBD1. CDR3 length equals 15 residues. Germline V gene lookup returns CDR1 SGHNT and CDR2 YYREEE (reference sequence). V shed 4 bases, J shed 5 bases, and the junction held 8 bases outside the gene matches. CDR3 residues: CASSPGTGEMETQYF. The DNA for the CDR3 is TGTGCCAGCAGCCCCGGGACAGGGGAAATGGAGACCCAGTACTTC.

The chain joins TRBV2 to TRBJ1-2; no reliable D call. CDR1 and CDR2 from the germline V gene are SNHLY and FYNNEI. The ends were cut back, 3 bases at V and 0 bases at J, with 11 bases in the middle. The CDR3 has 15 residues. The CDR3 nucleotides read TGTGCCAGCAGTGAGAGGGTCACGTCTAACTATGGCTACACCTTC. As protein: CASSERVTSNYGYTF.

The V call is TRBV7-2, the J call TRBJ1-1; D gene ambiguous. Deletions cut 2 bases from V and 5 bases from J, with 6 bases between. The CDR3 covers 12 residues. The germline V gene encodes CDR1 SGHTA and CDR2 FQGNSA. This CDR3 is CASSLYMTEAFF. For the CDR3, the DNA is TGTGCCAGCAGCTTATACATGACTGAAGCTTTCTTT.

V is TRBV6-2 or TRBV6-3 and J is TRBJ2-1; D perhaps matches TRBD1 (6 bases). The J call is doubtful: the DNA matches TRBJ2-7 better. The CDR3 loop spans 14 amino acids. Germline V CDR1 and CDR2: MNHEY, SVGEGT. The CDR3 loop is CASSFATGSDEQYF. CDR3 nucleotides: TGTGCCAGCAGTTTTGCAACAGGGTCGGACGAGCAGTACTTC.

This clonotype was picked up a small number of times. The chain is built from TRBV11-2 and TRBJ2-1; D unresolved. Trimming left V 6 bases short and J 12 bases short, with 15 bases between. From germline, CDR1 is SGHAT and CDR2 FQNNGV. This CDR3 spans 12 amino acids. The CDR3 DNA sequence: TGTGCCAGCAGTCCCTCGACCCGTGGGCAGTTCTTC. Translating it yields CASSPSTRGQFF.

The rearrangement links TRBV6-6 to TRBJ2-5; 11 positions match TRBD2. Losses at the gene ends were 0 bases for V and 4 bases for J; bases not matched to a gene: 4. The CDR3 runs to 16 residues. CDR1 and CDR2 from the germline V gene are MNHNY and SVGAGI (reference sequence). This CDR3 is CASSYSLAGGRETQYF. The CDR3 coding sequence is TGTGCCAGCAGTTACTCCCTAGCGGGGGGAAGAGAGACCCAGTACTTC.

With respect to this clonotype: The conserved phenylalanine or tryptophan normally closing the CDR3 is absent here, so this likely arose from a read error. The chain links TRBV19 to TRBJ2-3; 12 bases match TRBD2. The CDR3 is 14 amino acids. CDR1 is LNHDA, CDR2 SQIVND, per germline (reference sequence). V lost 11 bases and J lost 6; bases outside the gene matches: 9. The CDR3 DNA sequence: TGTGCCTGCAGACTAGCGGGGGATATGGATACGCAGTATTCT. Encoded protein: CACRLAGDMDTQYS.

In its sample, this clonotype was seen once. The CDR3 is CSARWGEADTQYF. Written as DNA, the CDR3 is TGCAGTGCTAGATGGGGGGAAGCAGATACGCAGTATTTT. The V gene is TRBV20-1, the J gene TRBJ2-3; TRBD2 might be the D (6 bases). Germline lookup yields CDR1 DFQATT and CDR2 SNEGSKA (reference sequence). V lost 2 bases and J lost 4, with 10 bases in between. The CDR3 totals 13 residues.

This clonotype was counted between two and nine times. The chain carries TRBV18 and TRBJ2-7; no reliable D call. V was pared by 3 bases and J by 0 bases, with 15 bases between. Looked up from germline, CDR1 is KGHSH and CDR2 is LQKENI. This CDR3 is 16 amino acids long. In DNA form, the CDR3 reads TGTGCCAGCTCACCGTTTATGGACGGCAGCTCCTACGAGCAGTACTTC. Translation: CASSPFMDGSSYEQYF.

The rearrangement joins TRBV5-4 to TRBJ2-5; 7 positions match TRBD1. This CDR3 region has 13 residues. The germline gives CDR1 SGHNT, CDR2 YYREEE (reference sequence). The V gene end was trimmed by 3 bases and the J gene end by 11 bases; junction bases not matched to a gene: 10. The CDR3 spells CASSSGQMREQYF. DNA of the CDR3: TGTGCCAGCAGCTCGGGACAGATGAGGGAGCAGTACTTC.

This clonotype was observed a few times. This chain links TRBV24-1 with TRBJ1-2, with D perhaps matching TRBD1 (6 bases). With 2 bases removed from V and 5 bases from J, the gap between germline ends came to 14 bases. Germline V gives CDR1 KGHDR, CDR2 SFDVKD. This CDR3 comprises 15 residues. The chain's CDR3 is CATSDSGGAAYGYTF. CDR3 nucleotide sequence: TGTGCCACCAGTGATTCTGGGGGGGCGGCATATGGCTACACCTTC.

This chain joins TRBV29-1 and TRBJ2-3; 7 nucleotides line up with TRBD1. With 6 bases clipped from V and 3 bases from J, the junction kept 9 bases outside the gene matches. Germline CDR1 reads SQVTM; CDR2 reads ANQGSEA. CDR3 length: 14 residues. CDR3: CSVTGVLRTDTQYF. The DNA of the CDR3 is TGCAGCGTAACAGGGGTTTTGAGGACAGATACGCAGTATTTT.